Given below is one T cell receptor (beta chain) in context. As processed by the authors: Estimates of nucleated cell counts were drawn from the amplification of reference gene primers. Only in-frame clones appear in the TCRdb table, and some are missing; sequencing was by immunoSEQ multiplex PCR. The V and J calls and clone size come from that table; D and trimming were worked out from the DNA. The profile covers around 30,000 clones, with roughly nine tenths appearing a single time and 9% to 10% taken by the ten largest. This entry is derived from a study of blood T cell repertoires in COVID-19. The overall study: Researchers got acute and convalescent COVID-19 samples from the United States, Italy and Spain. T cells, B-cell-depleted T cells, or PBMCs supplied cDNA or gDNA.

Germline V gene lookup returns CDR1 SGDLS and CDR2 YYNGEE. The germline V and J ends were trimmed by 4 bases and 7 bases, with 21 bases remaining between them. The length of the CDR3 is 17 residues. Specimen: peripheral blood. The TCR originated in a human donor in a cohort sampled during active COVID-19. The rearrangement uses TRBV9 and TRBJ1-6, with D perhaps TRBD1 (5 bases). The CDR3 DNA is TGTGCCAGCAGCCCCGGACATCTTTCCCCTCAAAATTCACCCCTCCACTTT. This gives the protein CASSPGHLSPQNSPLHF.